The TCR beta chain described here comes from a study of shared clonotypes between healthy human individuals. The V gene end was trimmed by 5 bases and the J gene end by 6 bases; junction bases not matched to a gene: 6. The length of the CDR3 is 14 residues. Germline V gene data show CDR1 as SGHTA and CDR2 as FQGTGA. The data were produced by immunoSEQ multiplex PCR, yet TCRdb's version contains in-frame clones alone and is incomplete. The sample has about 490,000 clones, 70% to 80% seen once. The receptor comes from a woman between 40 and 50 years old in good health. Some clones in this sample may be carry-over from other donors' samples. The chain employs TRBV7-3 and TRBJ2-1, with 8 bases matching TRBD1. The sample taken for sequencing was PBMCs. CDR3 nucleotides: TGTGCCAGCAGCGGACAGGGAGGCGGCAATGAGCAGTTCTTC. It specifies CASSGQGGGNEQFF.